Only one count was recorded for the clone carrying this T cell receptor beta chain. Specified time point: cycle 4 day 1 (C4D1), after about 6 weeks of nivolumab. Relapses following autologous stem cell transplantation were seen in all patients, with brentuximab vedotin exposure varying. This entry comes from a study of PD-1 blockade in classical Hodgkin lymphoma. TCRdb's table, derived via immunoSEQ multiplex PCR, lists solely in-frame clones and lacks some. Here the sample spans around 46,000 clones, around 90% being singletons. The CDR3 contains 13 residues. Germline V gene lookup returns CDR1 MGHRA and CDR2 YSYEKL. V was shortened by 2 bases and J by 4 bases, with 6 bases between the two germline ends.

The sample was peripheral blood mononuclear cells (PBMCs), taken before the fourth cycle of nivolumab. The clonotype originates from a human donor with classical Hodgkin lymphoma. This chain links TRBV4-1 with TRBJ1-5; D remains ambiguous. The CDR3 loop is CASSQRENQPQHF. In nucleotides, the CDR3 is TGCGCCAGCAGCCAACGAGAGAATCAGCCCCAGCATTTT.